This T cell receptor beta chain emerged from a study of shared clonotypes between healthy human individuals (dated by TCRdb to the early 2020s). With respect to the entire study: The cohort included a few men and a couple of women between 18 and 49 years of age. To increase sequencing depth and limit assay-specific biases, TCR repertoire library preparation and sequencing were carried out by different laboratories using diverse techniques. Blood TCR repertoires of 5 or 6 healthy adults were deeply sequenced to estimate repertoire size and the extent of clonotype sharing between individuals. Each donor's leukapheresis produced roughly between about 0.8 and 8.9 billion PBMCs. What the study reported, not specific to this receptor: Based on pairwise subsampling, the degree of clonotype sharing among donors was expected to be affected by sequencing depth. Only blood was sampled, and tissue TCR repertoires likely differ from those in blood. The small number of donors limited the genetic and exposure-history diversity represented.

Donors were healthy HIV-negative adults with no recently reported acute infections or vaccinations. Every donor was a Caucasian adult residing in Nashville, Tennessee, USA. For unsorted samples, about 90 million PBMCs were counted and genomic DNA was extracted with the QIAamp DNA Blood Mini kit. Blood was obtained by leukapheresis, after which PBMCs were separated by Ficoll-Histopaque density gradient centrifugation and cryopreserved in liquid nitrogen vapor phase. For CDR1 and CDR2, the germline V gene (reference sequence) lists MNHNY and SVGAGI. The CDR3, cysteine through phenylalanine, is 15 amino acids long. Left in the record is the CDR3 DNA by itself, 45 bases read in frame from the first base. The V end gives up 5 bases and the J end 0 bases, leaving 7 bases in the junction not matched to a gene. This clone turned up a few times. Its antigen specificity is not known. Base qualities were left out, and no much larger clone turns up one base away.

Using the deep immunoSEQ assay, multiplex PCR amplified TCR CDR3 regions from genomic DNA. Extracted genomic DNA from each cell subset was spread evenly across all wells of several immunoSEQ 96-well plates, with each plate serving as a replicate. Each replicate PCR for unsorted PBMC received 250 to 300 ng genomic DNA, equal to tens of thousands of T cell genomes. Unsorted PBMC genomic DNA was sequenced across ten immunoSEQ deep assay plates. Purified libraries were quantified with a Qubit 3.0 fluorometer, sized on a Bioanalyzer 2100, and re-quantified with the KAPA Library Quantification kit. Every immunoSEQ 96-well plate was sequenced on a separate single-read 150-cycle Illumina NextSeq 550 flow cell. As for how the authors treated the data: Because the immunoSEQ output held only junctional sequences and lacked quality scores, the filtering could not match the filtering applied to full-length reads. Sequences were annotated with PyIR, a Python wrapper for IgBLAST v1.9, and V/J genes and CDR3 were assigned using IMGT germline references. Any read was removed if the V/J assignment was weak (E-value above 1e-6), the CDR3 was missing, or the read contained stop codons, out-of-frame junctions, or ambiguous translated residues. V3J clonotypes were defined by identical inferred V gene, J gene, and CDR3 amino acid sequence. Percentage overlap between repertoires was calculated by dividing the number of shared unique clonotypes by the size of the smaller repertoire. RTK rarefaction, the Chao1 estimator, and Recon v2.1 estimates of unobserved clonotypes were used to assess repertoire richness. Drawn from immuneACCESS, this table holds only the in-frame rearrangements with V and J called that TCRdb kept. Clones are partly lost; checked studies trace under half to an unresolved V gene and leave the rest unexplained. V and J calls and clone size come straight from that table; D and trimming were deduced from the DNA. For this sample the table gives about half a million clones, of which 70% to 80% were detected only once. Jointly, the top ten make up around 11% of the sample.

Sample: PBMCs. The V and J segments used are TRBV6-6 and TRBJ2-7; TRBD2 matches 7 bases in the middle. This receptor was obtained from a middle-aged woman in good health. Some clones in this sample may be carry-over from other donors' samples. The CDR3 loop reads CASSPSSGRSYEQYF. The nucleotide sequence reads TGTGCCAGCAGTCCATCTAGCGGACGCTCCTACGAGCAGTACTTC.